This TCR beta chain is drawn from a study of T-cell memory formation after mild COVID-19. From germline, CDR1 is SGHTA and CDR2 FQGNSA. There are 15 residues in the CDR3. Trimming removed 0 bases at V and 2 bases at J, with 10 bases between. TCRdb independently ran MiXCR on the 5' RACE reads; one entry per CDR3 protein. Here the sample spans around 140,000 distinct CDR3 sequences, less than 20% being singletons. Overall study findings and caveats: Contracting CD4+ clones were located mainly in CM and EM, and CD8+ clones in EMRA.

A remark on this clonotype: Its cognate antigen is unknown.

This clonotype originated in an adult woman who had mild COVID-19 (a few samples of this study predate the infection). Cell type and time point are not known. The rearrangement joins TRBV7-2 to TRBJ1-2; D gene uncertain. Material for sequencing was PBMCs or a T cell subset sorted from them (not recorded which). Written as DNA, the CDR3 is TGTGCCAGCAGCTTAGCCGGCAGCGCCAACTATGGCTACACCTTC. Protein product: CASSLAGSANYGYTF.